Shown below are 28 T cell receptor beta chains from a single sample sequenced in a study of blood T cells in healthy people across ages. A sample-barcoded 5' primer and a J-beta primer mix were used in a second PCR of about 6 to 12 cycles. TCRdb fed the 5' RACE reads into MiXCR, producing one record per CDR3 protein. The sample has approximately 900,000 distinct CDR3 sequences, around 29% seen once. These data also featured in a second study, about T cells of mothers and their children.

The sequenced sample consisted of blood. The receptors here all came from a woman between 40 and 50 years old in good health.

Regarding this clonotype: One end of the junction does not line up with germline, which may come from a read error. The rearrangement uses TRBV7-3 and TRBJ2-3; the match to TRBD2 covers 15 bases. Per germline, CDR1 SGHTA and CDR2 FQGTGA. CDR3 length equals 18 residues. CDR3 amino acids: CAGSPTGLAGGFTDTQYF. The CDR3 bases are TGTGCCGGCAGCCCTACGGGACTAGCGGGGGGTTTCACAGATACGCAGTATTTT.

The V gene is TRBV5-1, the J gene TRBJ2-7, with 9 bases that match TRBD1. The junction had 10 bases not matched to a gene; V was cut back by 3 bases and J by 6 bases. The CDR3 length is 15 residues. Germline V gene lookup returns CDR1 SGHRS and CDR2 YFSETQ. The CDR3 spells CASSSITGGGREQYF. The CDR3 DNA reads as TGCGCCAGCAGCTCCATTACAGGGGGCGGGCGCGAGCAGTACTTC.

This clonotype was recorded a few times. The chain joins TRBV9 to TRBJ2-2; D unclear. The V end was cut by 4 bases, the J end by 8 bases, with 12 bases between. The CDR3 runs to 13 residues. CDR1 and CDR2 from the germline V gene are SGDLS and YYNGEE. CDR3 sequence: CASSTSVTGELFF. The CDR3 coding sequence is TGTGCCAGCAGCACCTCGGTGACAGGGGAGCTGTTTTTT. Using reference TRBV9 and TRBJ2-2 for the parts outside the CDR3, the full variable domain is DSGVTQTPKHLITATGQRVTLRCSPRSGDLSVYWYQQSLDQGLQFLIQYYNGEERAKGNILERFSAQQFPDLHSELNLSSLELGDSALYFCASSTSVTGELFFGEGSRLTVL.

This chain links TRBV12-3 or TRBV12-4 with TRBJ1-1; 8 positions match TRBD1. The CDR3 is made up of 19 amino acids. The V and J ends lost 4 bases and 0 bases, in that order; junction bases with no gene match: 16. This CDR3 reads CASSSIYRTGIIMNTEAFF. The CDR3 DNA sequence: TGTGCCAGCAGTTCGATCTACAGGACAGGGATTATAATGAACACTGAAGCTTTCTTT.

The J gene is TRBJ2-1, the V gene TRBV5-5; no clear D. The CDR3 contains 15 residues. Germline V gene data show CDR1 as SGHKS and CDR2 as YYEKEE (reference sequence). V lost 1 base to trimming and J lost 8 bases, with 16 bases between them. The DNA of the CDR3 is TGTGCCAGCAGCTTGTGGGCCTTTGTAAGGGATGAGCAGTTCTTC. This translates into CASSLWAFVRDEQFF.

This clonotype appeared many times. This CDR3 is CASSDRQGIGANVLTF. The CDR3 nucleotides are TGTGCCAGCAGTGACCGACAGGGGATAGGGGCCAACGTCCTGACTTTC. The chain uses TRBV6-6 and TRBJ2-6; 8 bases align to TRBD1. Germline CDR1 is MNHNY and CDR2 is SVGAGI (reference sequence). The CDR3 length is 16 residues. The trim removed 5 bases at V and 4 bases at J, leaving 7 bases unmatched.

At least ten counts were recorded for this clonotype. The J gene is TRBJ2-7, the V gene TRBV7-2, with 8 positions matching TRBD2. CDR1 is SGHTA, CDR2 FQGNSA, per germline. The CDR3 is 13 amino acids. Trimming cost V 3 bases and J 4 bases; bases outside gene matches: 2. This CDR3 is CASSFSGDYEQYF. The CDR3 DNA is TGTGCCAGCAGCTTTAGCGGGGATTACGAGCAGTACTTC. The whole variable domain, remainder taken from reference TRBV7-2 and TRBJ2-7, is GAGVSQSPSNKVTEKGKDVELRCDPISGHTALYWYRQSLGQGLEFLIYFQGNSAPDKSGLPSDRFSAERTGGSVSTLTIQRTQQEDSAVYLCASSFSGDYEQYFGPGTRLTVT.

J is TRBJ1-1 and V is TRBV12-3 or TRBV12-4, with 7 nucleotides matching TRBD1. The V segment lost 6 bases and the J segment 1 base; nucleotides outside the gene matches: 5. The CDR3 is 14 residues long. CDR3 sequence reads: CASSMGTANTEAFF. In DNA, the CDR3 is TGTGCCAGCAGCATGGGGACAGCGAACACTGAAGCTTTCTTT.

Concerning this clonotype: This clone may be a read error of a much larger clone one base away. The gene calls are TRBV29-1 and TRBJ2-7; 7 nucleotides line up with TRBD1. This CDR3 is 13 amino acids long. Germline values: CDR1 SQVTM, CDR2 ANQGSEA. Losses at the gene ends were 6 bases for V and 3 bases for J; bases not matched to a gene: 8. The CDR3 sequence: CSVTGTECYEQYF. DNA for the CDR3: TGCAGCGTCACAGGGACAGAGTGCTACGAGCAGTACTTC.

The J gene is TRBJ1-2, the V gene TRBV5-6, with a possible D match to TRBD1 (6 bases). V lost 2 bases and J lost 6, with 14 bases in between. Germline CDR1 SGHDT, CDR2 YYEEEE. The CDR3 extends over 14 amino acids. Here the CDR3 reads CASSLTGQLNGYTF. CDR3 nucleotides: TGTGCCAGCAGCTTAACAGGGCAGTTGAATGGCTACACCTTC.

The gene calls are TRBV28 and TRBJ2-3; 12 bases align to TRBD1. V gave up 5 bases and J gave up 2 bases; unmatched junction bases: 8. This CDR3 contains 17 residues. Germline V gene sequence: CDR1 MDHEN, CDR2 SYDVKM. CDR3 protein: CASSIRDRGLTTDTQYF. The CDR3 DNA reads as TGTGCCAGCAGTATCCGGGACAGGGGGCTCACCACAGATACGCAGTATTTT.

There are many counts of this clonotype. The chain couples TRBV28 to TRBJ1-4; 10 bases align to TRBD1. V gave up 6 bases and J gave up 8 bases; unmatched junction bases: 6. The CDR3 is made up of 14 amino acids. The V gene's germline CDR1 is MDHEN and CDR2 SYDVKM. CDR3 nucleotide sequence: TGTGCCAGCAGCCTGGACAGGGGGAGAGAAAAACTGTTTTTT. It yields the protein CASSLDRGREKLFF.

The gene calls are TRBV7-9 and TRBJ1-3; perhaps TRBD1 as D (5 bases). Germline CDR1 SEHNR, CDR2 FQNEAQ (reference sequence). Trimming stripped 5 bases from V and 4 bases from J, with 15 bases between. CDR3 length equals 15 residues. The CDR3 sequence is CASSHPTGTGNTIYF. The CDR3 coding sequence is TGTGCCAGCAGCCACCCTACAGGTACCGGAAACACCATATATTTT. Drawing the rest from reference TRBV7-9 and TRBJ1-3, the complete variable domain is DTGVSQNPRHKITKRGQNVTFRCDPISEHNRLYWYRQTLGQGPEFLTYFQNEAQLEKSRLLSDRFSAERPKGSFSTLEIQRTEQGDSAMYLCASSHPTGTGNTIYFGEGSWLTVV.

This clonotype was counted ten times or more. This chain links TRBV4-2 with TRBJ1-2; D gene unclear. Germline V gives CDR1 LGHNA, CDR2 YNFKEQ. There are 13 residues in the CDR3. V lost 1 base to trimming and J lost 6 bases, with 9 bases between them. CDR3 coding DNA: TGTGCCAGCAGCCAAGTGGGTCAAGATGGCTACACCTTC. Its protein is CASSQVGQDGYTF.

CDR3 DNA sequence: TGTGCCAGCAGCACTAACAGGGGAGTTGACCACGAGCAGTACTTC. Its translation is CASSTNRGVDHEQYF. The chain recombines TRBV7-6 with TRBJ2-4; 7 bases match TRBD1. Gene TRBJ2-7 matches the end of the DNA better, so the J call may be wrong. In germline, CDR1 is SGHVS, CDR2 FNYEAQ. This CDR3 is built from 15 residues.

This clonotype was counted between two and nine times. The chain uses TRBV9 and TRBJ1-2, with D possibly matching TRBD1 (6 bases). This CDR3 has 11 residues. Germline CDR1 is SGDLS and CDR2 is YYNGEE. The DNA for the CDR3 is TGTGTCGCGGGGGCAGGGAATGGCTACACCTTC. The encoded protein is CVAGAGNGYTF.

This clonotype was counted at least ten times. One end of the junction does not line up with germline, which may come from a read error. The CDR3 nucleotides are TGCGCCAGCAGCTTGGGCAGGGGCGAGCAGTACTTC. Translating it yields CASSLGRGEQYF. The chain uses TRBV7-8 and TRBJ2-7, with D possibly being TRBD1 (6 bases). Germline V CDR1 and CDR2: SGHVS, FQNEAQ. CDR3 size: 12 residues.

This clonotype was observed many times. The V call is TRBV6-5, the J call TRBJ1-5; TRBD1 agrees at 7 bases. Germline CDR1 is MNHEY and CDR2 is SVGAGI. This CDR3 region has 13 residues. J was trimmed by 10 bases and V by 0 bases; bases with no gene match: 3. In nucleotides, the CDR3 is TGTGCCAGCAGTTACTCCCACAGGGGACCCCAGCATTTT. Translated: CASSYSHRGPQHF.

Concerning this clonotype: The junction departs from germline at one end; a sequencing error may be responsible. V usage is TRBV18 and J usage is TRBJ2-1; D is possibly TRBD1 (5 bases). This CDR3 is built from 13 residues. Germline CDR1 reads KGHSH; CDR2 reads LQKENI. The CDR3 region has the DNA TGTGCCAGCCCACCCCAGGGATACAATGAGCAGTTCTTC. This encodes CASPPQGYNEQFF.

The rearrangement links TRBV4-2 to TRBJ2-5; TRBD2 might be the D (7 bases). V lost 8 bases, J lost 5 bases, and 18 bases lay in between. Germline V lookup: CDR1 LGHNA, CDR2 YNFKEQ. The CDR3 sequence is 14 residues long. CDR3 amino acids: CASAETGGGETQYF. For the CDR3, the DNA is TGTGCCAGCGCAGAGACGGGGGGCGGCGAGACCCAGTACTTC.

The V and J genes are TRBV6-5 and TRBJ2-7; D is tentatively TRBD1 or TRBD2 (5 bases each). V lost 0 bases and J lost 6, with 18 bases in between. Germline CDR1 is MNHEY and CDR2 is SVGAGI. CDR3 length equals 16 residues. CDR3 residues: CASSYSESGPRGEQYF. The CDR3, as DNA: TGTGCCAGCAGTTACTCGGAATCGGGGCCCCGGGGCGAGCAGTACTTC.

The chain is built from TRBV6-4 and TRBJ2-1; weak D call: TRBD2 (5 bases). Per germline, CDR1 MRHNA and CDR2 SNTAGT. Between the trimmed V and J ends, which lost 6 bases and 1 base, there was a span of 10 bases. The CDR3 contains 14 residues. CDR3 sequence (DNA): TGTGCCAGCAGAGAAAGCGGTTCCTACAATGAGCAGTTCTTC. Translating gives CASRESGSYNEQFF.

The chain links TRBV28 to TRBJ2-5; perhaps TRBD1 as D (6 bases). CDR3 size: 15 residues. Germline CDR1 and CDR2: MDHEN and SYDVKM. The V end lost 0 bases, the J end lost 3 bases, and 11 bases lay between the germline ends. In DNA form, the CDR3 reads TGTGCCAGCAGTTTATGGTCGGACAGCGAAGAGACCCAGTACTTC. It encodes CASSLWSDSEETQYF.

The gene calls are TRBV18 and TRBJ1-4; D is unclear. Looked up from germline, CDR1 is KGHSH and CDR2 is LQKENI. Trimming shortened V by 6 bases and J by 4 bases, and 15 bases separated the two germline ends. The CDR3 consists of 15 residues. As DNA, the CDR3 is TGTGCCAGCTCCGGATCCGGCGCCATTAATGAAAAACTGTTTTTT. Its translation: CASSGSGAINEKLFF.

This clonotype was seen more than once but under ten times. The chain carries TRBV12-3 or TRBV12-4 and TRBJ2-7, with D unclear. Trimming removed 3 bases from V and 1 base from J, with 13 bases in between. The CDR3 is 15 amino acids. CDR3 bases: TGTGCCAGCAGTTTTAAAGCCGGGCCGTCCTACGAGCAGTACTTC. This sequence encodes CASSFKAGPSYEQYF.

With regard to this clonotype: A much larger clone lies a single base off, so this may be a read error. Written as DNA, the CDR3 is TGCAGCTACCGACAGGGACTGGAAGCAGATGCGCAGTATTTT. It yields the protein CSYRQGLEADAQYF. The chain is built from TRBV29-1 and TRBJ2-3, with a weak D call TRBD1 (7 bases). The CDR3 is 14 amino acids. Germline CDR1 and CDR2: SQVTM and ANQGSEA.

V is TRBV7-2 and J is TRBJ2-6; TRBD2 aligns across 7 bases. With V trimmed by 4 bases and J by 4 bases, 7 bases remained unmatched. Germline lookup yields CDR1 SGHTA and CDR2 FQGNSA. This CDR3 spans 16 amino acids. The DNA of the CDR3 is TGTGCCAGCAGCTGGGGGACTATACACGGGGCCAACGTCCTGACTTTC. This sequence encodes CASSWGTIHGANVLTF.

In the case of this clonotype: This may stem from a read error, because a much larger clone lies one nucleotide away. The chain has TRBV12-3 or TRBV12-4 and TRBJ2-2; a possible D gene is TRBD2 (6 bases). The CDR3 contains 14 residues. CDR3 nucleotides: TGTGCCAGCACTCCAAGCGGGTACACCGGGGAGCAGTTTTTT. The encoded protein is CASTPSGYTGEQFF.